The 12 T cell receptor beta chains below were found in one sample sequenced in a study of blood T cell repertoires in COVID-19 (dated by TCRdb to the early 2020s). Receptors were amplified or captured by the immunoSEQ multiplex PCR assay. Entries here come from immuneACCESS through TCRdb and include only in-frame sequences with V and J called. Some clones fail to appear in such tables; in the studies checked, an unresolved V gene covers under half of the shortfall, and the cause of the remainder is unknown. Present in this sample are about 300,000 clones, nearly 90% of which were seen just once. The leading ten clones occupy approximately 1.8% of the sample. The material sequenced was peripheral blood. These receptors were obtained from a woman aged 25 to 39 with COVID-19, enrolled during active disease.

This chain uses TRBV3-1 (or the pseudogene TRBV3-2) with TRBJ2-2; 9 positions agree with TRBD2. The CDR3 totals 16 residues. V gave up 0 bases and J gave up 1 base; unmatched junction bases: 0. Per germline, CDR1 LGHDT and CDR2 YNNKEL (reference sequence). CDR3 sequence: CASSQEAGGNTGELFF. Written as DNA, the CDR3 is TGTGCCAGCAGCCAAGAAGCGGGGGGGAACACCGGGGAGCTGTTTTTT.

The V and J genes are TRBV6-5 and TRBJ1-1, with TRBD1 as a possible D gene (6 bases). Between the trimmed V and J ends, which lost 7 bases and 6 bases, there was a span of 18 bases. CDR1 is MNHEY and CDR2 is SVGAGI in the germline V gene. CDR3 size: 14 residues. The CDR3 here is CASTTRTATAEAFF. The CDR3 coding sequence is TGTGCCAGCACCACAAGGACAGCTACCGCTGAAGCTTTCTTT.

The chain joins TRBV7-2 to TRBJ1-1; 7 positions agree with TRBD1. The CDR3 consists of 13 residues. CDR1 SGHTA and CDR2 FQGNSA come from the germline V gene. V lost 3 bases to trimming and J lost 4 bases; unmatched junction nucleotides: 2. In DNA form, the CDR3 reads TGTGCCAGCAGCTTGGGACAGTTCACTGAAGCTTTCTTT. Protein: CASSLGQFTEAFF.

The rearrangement links TRBV30 to TRBJ2-1; D may be TRBD1 (6 bases). The CDR3 spans 15 residues. The V gene lost 0 bases and the J gene lost 3 bases, with 12 bases spanning the gap. Germline V gene data show CDR1 as GTSNPN and CDR2 as SVGIG (reference sequence). In DNA form, the CDR3 reads TGTGCCTGGAGTGTAACCAGGGGCCGCTACAATGAGCAGTTCTTC. This sequence encodes CAWSVTRGRYNEQFF.

The table lists this clone with a few counts. The V call is TRBV29-1, the J call TRBJ2-2; 7 nucleotides align to TRBD2. Unmatched junction bases numbered 11, after V lost 0 bases and J lost 7 bases. Germline CDR1 reads SQVTM; CDR2 reads ANQGSEA. The CDR3 has 16 residues. The CDR3 DNA sequence: TGCAGCGTTGAAGATCCTTTGGGGGAGGGTTACGGGGAGCTGTTTTTT. Its translation: CSVEDPLGEGYGELFF.

V usage is TRBV7-2 and J usage is TRBJ2-3, with 7 bases fitting TRBD1. Germline V CDR1 and CDR2: SGHTA, FQGNSA. This CDR3 has 14 residues. V was pared by 4 bases and J by 0 bases, with 1 base of the junction left unmatched. The CDR3 loop reads CASSSDRSTDTQYF. The DNA for the CDR3 is TGTGCCAGCAGCTCGGACAGGAGCACAGATACGCAGTATTTT.

The chain links TRBV11-3 to TRBJ1-2; 7 nucleotides agree with TRBD1. The CDR3 is made up of 15 amino acids. V lost 5 bases and J lost 8; bases outside the gene matches: 14. Germline V gives CDR1 SGHNT, CDR2 YENEEA. The DNA of the CDR3 is TGTGCCAGCAGCACCAGGGACAGCAATCCTTCCGGCTACACCTTC. It codes for CASSTRDSNPSGYTF.

CDR3 nucleotide sequence: TGCGCCAGCAGCTCAACAACAGGGGTCCAGGGCTACACCTTC. Translated: CASSSTTGVQGYTF. The chain joins TRBV5-1 to TRBJ1-2; TRBD1 matches 7 bases. The germline gives CDR1 SGHRS, CDR2 YFSETQ. Trimming at V came to 3 bases and at J to 8 bases, leaving 10 bases not matched to a gene. This CDR3 is 14 amino acids long.

This clone is a singleton in its sample. The V and J genes are TRBV12-3 or TRBV12-4 and TRBJ1-4; perhaps TRBD1 as D (6 bases). Trimming cost V 8 bases and J 5 bases, with 6 bases left between them. CDR3 size: 11 residues. CDR3 in DNA: TGTGCCAGCGGACAGAATGAAAAACTGTTTTTT. Protein sequence: CASGQNEKLFF.

The chain joins TRBV6-2 or TRBV6-3 to TRBJ2-3; 7 nucleotides agree with TRBD2. J was trimmed by 2 bases and V by 2 bases; bases with no gene match: 7. CDR1 MNHEY and CDR2 SVGEGT come from the germline V gene. The CDR3 totals 16 residues. This chain's CDR3 is CASSYQAGDLTDTQYF. The CDR3 bases are TGTGCCAGCAGTTACCAGGCGGGGGACCTCACAGATACGCAGTATTTT.

The chain carries TRBV6-5 and TRBJ1-6; the D is unclear. CDR1 is MNHEY and CDR2 is SVGAGI in the germline V gene. Trimming took 5 bases from V and 2 from J, leaving 4 bases between them. The CDR3 spans 13 residues. The CDR3 sequence is CASSPAYNSPLHF. The DNA of the CDR3 is TGTGCCAGCAGTCCCGCCTATAATTCACCCCTCCACTTT.

V gene TRBV7-2 combines with J gene TRBJ2-7; maybe TRBD1 (7 bases). The CDR3 spans 14 residues. Germline CDR1 SGHTA, CDR2 FQGNSA. The V and J ends lost 1 base and 2 bases respectively, with 9 bases between them. The DNA for the CDR3 is TGTGCCAGCAGCTTAGGGAGGGGGCCCTACGAGCAGTACTTC. The encoded protein is CASSLGRGPYEQYF.